The next 26 T cell receptor beta chains were all read from a single sample in a study of human T cells and chemical hapten exposure. One entry per CDR3 protein results from TCRdb running MiXCR on the RACE reads. The sample carries over 30,000 distinct CDR3 sequences, approximately 7.6% recorded once. The time point is: pre-sensitization, week 0. Sample treatment: therapeutic diphenylcyclopropenone sensitization with weekly scalp DPC. This specimen consisted of whole blood, obtained in connection with sensitization to the hapten diphenylcyclopropenone (DPC). All receptors derive from a woman aged 45-59 years with alopecia areata. Some clones in this sample may be carry-over from other donors' samples.

In its sample, this clonotype was seen many times. The V call is TRBV7-3, the J call TRBJ1-1, with D unclear. Germline CDR1 is SGHTA and CDR2 is FQGTGA. Trimming cost V 0 bases and J 5 bases, with 7 bases left between them. This CDR3 is built from 13 residues. For the CDR3, the DNA is TGTGCCAGCAGCTTAACCGAAGGGACTGAAGCTTTCTTT. Translated, it gives CASSLTEGTEAFF.

The chain carries TRBV29-1 and TRBJ1-2, with 9 bases fitting TRBD1. The CDR3 has 10 residues. Trimming took 6 bases from V and 8 from J; bases not matched to a gene: 1. CDR1 is SQVTM, CDR2 ANQGSEA, per germline. This CDR3 is CSVDRGGYTF. The DNA for the CDR3 is TGCAGCGTGGACAGGGGCGGCTACACCTTC. Full variable domain (missing parts from reference TRBV29-1 and TRBJ1-2): SAVISQKPSRDICQRGTSLTIQCQVDSQVTMMFWYRQQPGQSLTLIATANQGSEATYESGFVIDKFPISRPNLTFSTLTVSNMSPEDSSIYLCSVDRGGYTFGSGTRLTVV.

In this sample, this clonotype turned up a few times. The chain links TRBV19 to TRBJ2-2; 7 bases match TRBD1. The CDR3 contains 15 residues. V was clipped by 4 bases and J by 7 bases; unmatched bases: 9. Germline V gene lookup returns CDR1 LNHDA and CDR2 SQIVND (reference sequence). The chain's CDR3 is CASSTPTGLSGELFF. The CDR3 DNA sequence: TGTGCCAGTAGTACCCCGACAGGGTTAAGCGGGGAGCTGTTTTTT.

The chain couples TRBV3-1 to TRBJ1-1; D perhaps matches TRBD1 (5 bases). The CDR3 is 15 residues long. CDR1 is LGHDT, CDR2 YNNKEL, per germline (reference sequence). Trimming left V 3 bases short and J 0 bases short, with 11 bases between. The CDR3 DNA reads TGTGCCAGCAGCCAGTCCCAGGGACTGAACACTGAAGCTTTCTTT. Translating gives CASSQSQGLNTEAFF.

The sample holds many counts of this clonotype. The V gene is TRBV6-6, the J gene TRBJ1-1; no reliable D call. The V end lost 4 bases, the J end lost 0 bases, and 6 bases lay between the germline ends. From germline, CDR1 is MNHNY and CDR2 SVGAGI (reference sequence). This CDR3 is built from 13 residues. CDR3 in DNA: TGTGCCAGCAGTTTCCGGATGAACACTGAAGCTTTCTTT. Amino acid sequence: CASSFRMNTEAFF.

In its sample, this clonotype was seen many times. The chain is built from TRBV6-6 and TRBJ1-1; perhaps TRBD1 as D (6 bases). The CDR3 extends over 13 amino acids. V was clipped by 5 bases and J by 4 bases, with 11 bases between them. Germline V gives CDR1 MNHNY, CDR2 SVGAGI (reference sequence). CDR3 nucleotides: TGTGCCAGCAGTCAGGGGCTCTTCACTGAAGCTTTCTTT. It is translated as CASSQGLFTEAFF.

DNA of the CDR3: TGTGCCAGCAGTTACGGACGACAGGGGATTTCCTACGAGCAGTACTTC. It is translated as CASSYGRQGISYEQYF. The chain uses TRBV6-5 and TRBJ2-7; TRBD1 matches 8 bases. The CDR3 is 16 amino acids. CDR1 is MNHEY, CDR2 SVGAGI, per germline. The junction had 7 bases not matched to a gene; V was cut back by 2 bases and J by 1 base.

This clonotype was detected a few times. V gene TRBV5-5 combines with J gene TRBJ1-2; no reliable D call. Trimming cost V 0 bases and J 4 bases, with 10 bases left between them. There are 14 residues in the CDR3. Per the germline V gene, CDR1 is SGHKS and CDR2 is YYEKEE (reference sequence). CDR3 nucleotide sequence: TGTGCCAGCAGCTTGGGGATCGGATCCTATGGCTACACCTTC. Its translation is CASSLGIGSYGYTF.

This clonotype was recorded a few times. This rearrangement joins TRBV10-3 to TRBJ1-2, with D perhaps matching TRBD1 (5 bases). Looked up from germline, CDR1 is ENHRY and CDR2 is SYGVKD. V lost 0 bases to trimming and J lost 0 bases, with 14 bases between them. The CDR3 extends over 17 amino acids. The CDR3 sequence is CAISESGRAPSNYGYTF. The CDR3 DNA follows: TGTGCCATCAGTGAGTCCGGCAGGGCGCCCTCTAACTATGGCTACACCTTC.

This clonotype was counted ten times or more. The V gene is TRBV21-1, the J gene TRBJ2-7; the table assigns TRBD2, which was not confirmed against the DNA. TRBV21-1 is labeled a pseudogene. This CDR3 comprises 16 residues. CDR3 sequence reads: CASSKRSGRASYEQYF. In nucleotides, the CDR3 is TGTGCCAGCAGCAAAAGGAGCGGGAGGGCCTCCTACGAGCAGTACTTC.

In its sample, this clonotype was seen many times. V usage is TRBV29-1 and J usage is TRBJ1-1, with D perhaps matching TRBD1 (6 bases). V gave up 4 bases and J gave up 5 bases, with 14 bases separating them. CDR1 and CDR2 from the germline V gene are SQVTM and ANQGSEA. The CDR3 sequence is 13 residues long. The DNA for the CDR3 is TGCAGCGTTGGATCAGGGGAAGGGACTGAAGCTTTCTTT. Encoded protein: CSVGSGEGTEAFF.

This clonotype was counted ten times or more. J is TRBJ2-1 and V is TRBV28, with D possibly being TRBD1 or TRBD2 (5 bases each). Per the germline V gene, CDR1 is MDHEN and CDR2 is SYDVKM. The CDR3 totals 11 residues. The V end lost 6 bases, the J end lost 12 bases, and 12 bases lay between the germline ends. DNA for the CDR3: TGTGCCAGCAGCTCTGGGACGGGGCAGTTCTTC. It translates to CASSSGTGQFF.

Only a few counts were recorded for this clonotype. The chain recombines TRBV12-3 or TRBV12-4 with TRBJ2-2; TRBD1 is a possible D gene (5 bases). CDR3 size: 14 residues. V was clipped by 6 bases and J by 7 bases, with 15 bases between them. CDR3 sequence: CASSRQGSSGELFF. The CDR3 DNA sequence: TGTGCCAGCAGCAGGCAGGGTTCCAGCGGGGAGCTGTTTTTT.

Many counts were recorded for this clonotype. The gene calls are TRBV18 and TRBJ2-5, with D perhaps being TRBD1 or TRBD2 (5 bases each). The CDR3 is 13 amino acids. The V gene's germline CDR1 is KGHSH and CDR2 LQKENI. V lost 3 bases and J lost 5, with 10 bases in between. CDR3 region: CASSPGTLETQYF. DNA for the CDR3: TGTGCCAGCTCACCCGGGACGCTCGAGACCCAGTACTTC.

V is TRBV18 and J is TRBJ2-5; D remains ambiguous. The V end lost 3 bases, the J end lost 7 bases, and 6 bases lay between the germline ends. CDR3 size: 11 residues. Germline CDR1 KGHSH, CDR2 LQKENI. CDR3 sequence reads: CASSPEATQYF. As DNA, the CDR3 is TGTGCCAGCTCACCGGAAGCGACCCAGTACTTC.

To note about this clonotype: A clone one base away is much larger, so this may be a read error. The CDR3 carries no conserved terminal phenylalanine or tryptophan, so it likely arises from a read error. The V call is TRBV20-1, the J call TRBJ2-2, with D unresolved. The germline CDR1 and CDR2 sequences are DFQATT and SNEGSKA (reference sequence). The CDR3 has 15 amino acids. Trimming pared 5 bases from V and 2 bases from J, leaving 15 bases between. CDR3 sequence: CSAPGSALNTGELFS. CDR3 sequence (DNA): TGCAGTGCTCCCGGATCGGCGCTAAACACCGGGGAGCTGTTTTCT.

This clonotype has a count of ten or more. This chain connects TRBV12-3 or TRBV12-4 to TRBJ2-7; D is unresolved. Trimming left V 5 bases short and J 3 bases short, with 11 bases between. The CDR3 contains 13 residues. CDR3: CASSRKRYYEQYF. The CDR3 DNA sequence: TGTGCCAGCAGTCGCAAGCGATACTACGAGCAGTACTTC.

This clonotype showed up many times. CDR3 nucleotide sequence: TGTGCCAGCAGTTACGGGCATTACGAGCAGTACTTC. The encoded protein is CASSYGHYEQYF. This chain connects TRBV6-2 or TRBV6-3 to TRBJ2-7; D is uncertain. Germline CDR1 is MNHEY and CDR2 is SVGEGT. V gave up 2 bases and J gave up 4 bases, with 6 bases separating them. The CDR3 is made up of 12 amino acids.

This clonotype was seen many times. V gene TRBV27 combines with J gene TRBJ2-3; D remains ambiguous. CDR1 is MNHEY and CDR2 is SMNVEV in the germline V gene (reference sequence). The CDR3 has 13 amino acids. V lost 0 bases to trimming and J lost 7 bases, with 8 bases between them. CDR3 sequence: CASSLSFHHTQYF. The CDR3 coding sequence is TGTGCCAGCAGTTTATCGTTCCATCATACGCAGTATTTT.

This clonotype was counted ten times or more. This chain links TRBV12-3 or TRBV12-4 with TRBJ2-7; D may be TRBD1 (5 bases). The CDR3 has 15 residues. Trimming left V 6 bases short and J 0 bases short, with 15 bases between. The chain's CDR3 is CASSFSATDSYEQYF. As DNA, the CDR3 is TGTGCCAGCAGCTTTTCCGCGACAGACTCCTACGAGCAGTACTTC.

The chain recombines TRBV19 with TRBJ2-7; 7 bases match TRBD2. The CDR3 totals 14 residues. CDR1 and CDR2 (germline): LNHDA, SQIVND (reference sequence). V trimming: 7 bases; J trimming: 5 bases; junction bases outside the gene matches: 11. CDR3 nucleotide sequence: TGTGCCAGTAAGGCCGGAGGGAGGGGCCACGAGCAGTACTTC. Its translation is CASKAGGRGHEQYF.

This clonotype was seen many times. DNA of the CDR3: TGTGCCAGCAGCTCCCCCACGGGCCATAGGACCTACTTC. Translating gives CASSSPTGHRTYF. The chain links TRBV7-6 to TRBJ2-5; D remains ambiguous. Germline-derived CDR1 and CDR2 are SGHVS and FNYEAQ. Trimming removed 4 bases at V and 14 bases at J, with 20 bases between. The CDR3 is 13 amino acids.

In its sample, this clonotype was seen many times. V is TRBV6-5 and J is TRBJ1-5; D is unresolved. Looked up from germline, CDR1 is MNHEY and CDR2 is SVGAGI. The CDR3 totals 14 residues. V was shortened by 6 bases and J by 6 bases, with 15 bases between the two germline ends. The CDR3 reads CASRPLPPGQPQHF. In DNA form, the CDR3 reads TGTGCCAGCAGACCCCTACCACCGGGTCAGCCCCAGCATTTT.

The chain employs TRBV11-2 and TRBJ2-7; D might be TRBD1 (6 bases). Germline V CDR1 and CDR2: SGHAT, FQNNGV. V lost 5 bases and J 2 bases, leaving 16 bases between the germline ends. The CDR3 length is 15 residues. In DNA form, the CDR3 reads TGTGCCAGCAGCCAGGACGGGCAGGGGACCTACGAGCAGTACTTC. Translated, it gives CASSQDGQGTYEQYF. Complete variable domain (other parts from reference TRBV11-2 and TRBJ2-7): EAGVAQSPRYKIIEKRQSVAFWCNPISGHATLYWYQQILGQGPKLLIQFQNNGVVDDSQLPKDRFSAERLKGVDSTLKIQPAKLEDSAVYLCASSQDGQGTYEQYFGPGTRLTVT.

This clonotype was counted ten times or more. The chain combines TRBV7-3 with TRBJ1-1, with TRBD1 matching over 9 bases. The CDR3 has 15 amino acids. The J segment lost 2 bases and the V segment lost 5 bases, leaving 6 bases of the junction unmatched. The germline V gene encodes CDR1 SGHTA and CDR2 FQGTGA. CDR3 protein: CASSRSGQGNTEAFF. In DNA form, the CDR3 reads TGTGCCAGCAGCAGATCGGGACAGGGAAACACTGAAGCTTTCTTT.

The chain is built from TRBV28 and TRBJ2-7; the match to TRBD1 covers 8 bases. Germline V CDR1 and CDR2: MDHEN, SYDVKM. The CDR3 consists of 14 residues. Trimming removed 4 bases from V and 2 bases from J; junction bases left unmatched: 4. CDR3 protein: CASSSQGVTYEQYF. The CDR3 bases are TGTGCCAGCAGTTCACAGGGGGTAACCTACGAGCAGTACTTC. The full variable domain, rest sourced from reference TRBV28 and TRBJ2-7, is DVKVTQSSRYLVKRTGEKVFLECVQDMDHENMFWYRQDPGLGLRLIYFSYDVKMKEKGDIPEGYSVSREKKERFSLILESASTNQTSMYLCASSSQGVTYEQYFGPGTRLTVT.